This entry features one T cell receptor beta chain sequence. Its antigen is undetermined. The data belong to a study of beta chain features in type 1 diabetes. Study-wide points: For Type 1 diabetes patients, all four CD4+ subsets carried TCRB CDR3s that were moderately but significantly shorter. Patients showed naive, central memory and Treg TCRB repertoires that appeared more similar than those of healthy donors.

The CDR3 is 15 residues long. The germline V gene has CDR1 SGHAT and CDR2 FQNNGV. J gave up 4 bases and V 1 base, and 2 bases lay outside the gene matches. The isolated RNA, all of it, was reverse transcribed, so expressed TCRB transcripts were what got sequenced. The method was immunoSEQ multiplex PCR; TCRdb's version includes in-frame clones alone and lacks a portion of them. The sample lists 300,000 to 400,000 clones, over 8.5% occurring once. Blood was collected once per donor into heparin, averaging about 110 mL. The clonotype originates from a man aged 30 to 39 with type 1 diabetes. V gene TRBV11-2 combines with J gene TRBJ1-4, with TRBD1 matching 8 bases. The material sequenced was central memory CD4+ T cells from blood. CDR3 nucleotides: TGTGCCAGCAGCTTAGGAGGACAGGGTAATGAAAAACTGTTTTTT. Translation: CASSLGGQGNEKLFF.